Shown below are 15 T cell receptor beta chains from a single sample sequenced in a study of CD8+CD57+ T cells in acquired aplastic anemia. Patients who underwent sequencing had shown CD8+CD57+ cell expansion by flow cytometry. CDR3 and TCR beta VDJ profiling relied on a genomic DNA template. TCRdb reprocessed the reads with MiXCR, giving one entry per CDR3 protein. Here the sample spans about 95,000 distinct CDR3 sequences, about 66% being singletons. Sequencing used sorted CD4+, CD8+, or CD8+CD57+ T cells (not recorded which) from PBMCs. These receptors were collected from a human donor with aplastic anemia.

A word on this clonotype: Since a much larger clone is just one base distant, this may be a read error. The chain joins TRBV27 to TRBJ2-1; 9 bases fit TRBD1. The CDR3 has 14 amino acids. From germline, CDR1 is MNHEY and CDR2 SMNVEV (reference sequence). After removal of 5 bases from V and 4 bases from J, the junction contained 3 bases not matched to a gene. The CDR3 spells CASSTDRGYNEQFF. The CDR3 DNA follows: TGTGCCAGCAGTACGGACAGGGGATACAATGAGCAGTTCTTC.

This clonotype appeared a few times. This rearrangement joins TRBV20-1 to TRBJ1-2; D is uncertain. The V end was cut by 0 bases, the J end by 7 bases, with 12 bases between. Looked up from germline, CDR1 is DFQATT and CDR2 is SNEGSKA (reference sequence). This CDR3 is 13 amino acids long. The chain's CDR3 is CSARDQRRGGYTF. Written as DNA, the CDR3 is TGCAGTGCTAGAGATCAAAGACGGGGTGGCTACACCTTC.

This chain uses TRBV20-1 with TRBJ2-2, with TRBD1 matching over 7 bases. CDR3 length: 14 amino acids. Trimming took 4 bases from V and 4 from J; bases not matched to a gene: 6. CDR1 and CDR2 from the germline V gene are DFQATT and SNEGSKA (reference sequence). The CDR3 DNA follows: TGCAGTGCTAAAAGAAGACAGGGCACCGGGGAGCTGTTTTTT. This encodes CSAKRRQGTGELFF.

This clonotype has a count of ten or more. The chain recombines TRBV4-1 with TRBJ1-1, with a weak D call TRBD1 (6 bases). The CDR3 runs 14 residues. Per germline, CDR1 MGHRA and CDR2 YSYEKL. Deletions cut 5 bases from V and 5 bases from J, with 15 bases between. The CDR3 region is CASSSPQGRTEAFF. The CDR3 bases are TGCGCCAGCAGCAGCCCACAGGGTCGGACTGAAGCTTTCTTT.

V is TRBV29-1 and J is TRBJ2-1; TRBD2 is a possible D gene (7 bases). This CDR3 has 13 amino acids. CDR1 is SQVTM, CDR2 ANQGSEA, per germline. Trimming removed 8 bases from V and 5 bases from J, with 16 bases in between. The CDR3 DNA reads TGCAGCACCGAGCGGGGACACAACAATGAGCAGTTCTTC. Its translation: CSTERGHNNEQFF.

This clonotype was seen a handful of times. This rearrangement joins TRBV24-1 to TRBJ2-2; tentatively, D is TRBD2 (6 bases). Germline V lookup: CDR1 KGHDR, CDR2 SFDVKD. Trimming removed 3 bases from V and 1 base from J, with 8 bases in between. The CDR3 has 15 residues. The CDR3 region has the DNA TGTGCCACCAGTGATGGGGGACTGAACACCGGGGAGCTGTTTTTT. This codes for CATSDGGLNTGELFF.

The rearrangement uses TRBV11-1 and TRBJ1-6, with D unclear. Trimming left V 3 bases short and J 9 bases short, with 12 bases between. Germline lookup yields CDR1 SGHAT and CDR2 FQDESV (reference sequence). The CDR3 loop spans 14 amino acids. CDR3 sequence: CASSFGQESSPLHF. The CDR3 DNA reads as TGTGCCAGCAGCTTTGGTCAGGAAAGTTCACCCCTCCACTTT. Full variable domain (rest looked up from reference TRBV11-1 and TRBJ1-6): EAEVAQSPRYKITEKSQAVAFWCDPISGHATLYWYRQILGQGPELLVQFQDESVVDDSQLPKDRFSAERLKGVDSTLKIQPAELGDSAMYLCASSFGQESSPLHFGNGTRLTVT.

The V and J genes are TRBV15 and TRBJ1-2; TRBD1 might be the D (6 bases). Germline V gene data show CDR1 as LNHNV and CDR2 as YYDKDF (reference sequence). V lost 3 bases, J lost 4 bases, and 9 bases lay in between. The CDR3 sequence is 13 residues long. This CDR3 is CATSRDRTYGYTF. Here the CDR3 DNA reads TGTGCCACCAGCAGGGACAGAACCTATGGCTACACCTTC.

The chain recombines TRBV5-1 with TRBJ2-3; 10 bases are a match to TRBD1. Per germline, CDR1 SGHRS and CDR2 YFSETQ. This CDR3 has 14 amino acids. V dropped 4 bases and J dropped 5; count of bases not matched to a gene: 4. The CDR3 here is CASSTGTGVDTQYF. CDR3 nucleotide sequence: TGCGCCAGCAGCACGGGGACAGGGGTAGATACGCAGTATTTT.

The V call is TRBV20-1, the J call TRBJ2-7; D perhaps matches TRBD1 (5 bases). Germline V gene data show CDR1 as DFQATT and CDR2 as SNEGSKA (reference sequence). Trimming removed 0 bases at V and 3 bases at J, with 15 bases between. This CDR3 is built from 15 residues. For the CDR3, the DNA is TGCAGTGCTAGAGAGCGCCAAGGGGCCTTCTACGAGCAGTACTTC. Amino acid sequence: CSARERQGAFYEQYF.

The DNA of the CDR3 is TGCGCCAGCAGTTCTGGACTAAGCGGGAGGGCCGATGAGCAGTTCTTC. Translated, it gives CASSSGLSGRADEQFF. This rearrangement joins TRBV10-1 to TRBJ2-1; 10 positions match TRBD2. The trim removed 5 bases at V and 8 bases at J, leaving 12 bases unmatched. In germline, CDR1 is WNHNN, CDR2 SYGVQD (reference sequence). The CDR3 is 16 residues long.

This clonotype was picked up one time. The chain is built from TRBV10-3 and TRBJ2-3; 11 bases match TRBD2. The CDR3 is 16 amino acids. After removal of 4 bases from V and 2 bases from J, the junction contained 5 bases not matched to a gene. Germline V CDR1 and CDR2: ENHRY, SYGVKD. The CDR3 here is CAISVVAGGITDTQYF. CDR3 DNA sequence: TGTGCCATCAGTGTGGTAGCGGGGGGGATCACAGATACGCAGTATTTT.

The table lists this clonotype with a few counts. The chain combines TRBV10-3 with TRBJ1-1, with D unclear. The CDR3 runs 11 residues. Germline V gives CDR1 ENHRY, CDR2 SYGVKD. Trimming took 4 bases from V and 1 from J, leaving 1 base between them. CDR3: CAISGNTEAFF. The CDR3 DNA reads TGTGCCATCAGTGGGAACACTGAAGCTTTCTTT.

The genes are TRBV14 and TRBJ2-7; D is perhaps TRBD1 (6 bases). Germline V gives CDR1 SGHDN, CDR2 FVKESK. V dropped 1 base and J dropped 3 bases, with 19 bases sitting between them. The length of the CDR3 is 17 residues. This chain's CDR3 is CASSQAYDRQGNYEQYF. The CDR3, as DNA: TGTGCCAGCAGCCAAGCCTACGACAGGCAGGGCAACTACGAGCAGTACTTC.

This clonotype was detected many times. This chain connects TRBV9 to TRBJ2-7; D unclear. This CDR3 contains 12 residues. Trimming stripped 0 bases from V and 1 base from J, with 2 bases between. Germline V gene data show CDR1 as SGDLS and CDR2 as YYNGEE. DNA for the CDR3: TGTGCCAGCAGCGTAGATTCCTACGAGCAGTACTTC. This translates into CASSVDSYEQYF.